This TCR beta chain stems from a study of T cell changes during pregnancy in multiple sclerosis. TCRdb's table, derived via immunoSEQ multiplex PCR, lists solely in-frame clones and lacks some. Among around 44,000 clones listed, 90% were seen once. J gave up 3 bases and V 3 bases, and 1 base lay outside the gene matches. This CDR3 spans 14 amino acids. Germline V lookup: CDR1 MNHEY, CDR2 SMNVEV (reference sequence). J is TRBJ2-7 and V is TRBV27; TRBD2 matches 11 bases. The sample in question was CD8+ T cells from peripheral blood mononuclear cells, obtained in the first trimester of pregnancy. The TCR was taken from a female donor with multiple sclerosis, enrolled in a pregnancy study. The chain's CDR3 is CASSLTSGNYEQYF. The CDR3 coding sequence is TGTGCCAGCAGTTTGACTAGCGGGAACTACGAGCAGTACTTC.